These 7 T cell receptor beta chains came from one sample sequenced in a study of OX40 agonist ivuxolimab in advanced cancers. This table comes from immunoSEQ multiplex PCR, and its TCRdb copy is limited to in-frame clones, with some not included. This table holds about 61,000 clones, roughly 87% found once. The sequenced sample was CD4+ or CD8+ T cells sorted from blood, obtained in a trial of the OX40 agonist ivuxolimab. These receptors were obtained from an adult with an advanced solid tumor such as melanoma, head and neck, liver or kidney cancer.

J is TRBJ1-2 and V is TRBV7-8; TRBD1 might be the D (5 bases). Germline values: CDR1 SGHVS, CDR2 FQNEAQ. V dropped 0 bases and J dropped 7 bases, with 12 bases sitting between them. The CDR3 is 14 residues long. The CDR3 loop reads CASSLAGLASGYTF. The DNA of the CDR3 is TGTGCCAGCAGCTTAGCGGGACTGGCCAGTGGCTACACCTTC. The full variable domain, rest sourced from reference TRBV7-8 and TRBJ1-2, is GAGVSQSPRYKVAKRGQDVALRCDPISGHVSLFWYQQALGQGPEFLTYFQNEAQLDKSGLPSDRFFAERPEGSVSTLKIQRTQQEDSAVYLCASSLAGLASGYTFGSGTRLTVV.

This chain connects TRBV6-6 to TRBJ2-7, with D unresolved. Deletions cut 5 bases from V and 2 bases from J, with 7 bases between. Germline V gives CDR1 MNHNY, CDR2 SVGAGI (reference sequence). This CDR3 has 12 amino acids. The CDR3 DNA sequence: TGTGCCAGCAGTCCGTTGGCCTACGAGCAGTACTTC. This translates into CASSPLAYEQYF.

The chain joins TRBV28 to TRBJ1-5; D gene unclear. This CDR3 contains 13 residues. Germline CDR1 and CDR2: MDHEN and SYDVKM. With 4 bases removed from V and 6 bases from J, the gap between germline ends came to 10 bases. The CDR3 loop reads CASSYPHVQPQHF. CDR3 DNA sequence: TGTGCCAGCAGTTACCCCCACGTTCAGCCCCAGCATTTT.

The J gene is TRBJ1-2, the V gene TRBV28; possible D gene TRBD1, 6 bases. V was pared by 3 bases and J by 5 bases, with 19 bases between. The germline V gene encodes CDR1 MDHEN and CDR2 SYDVKM. The CDR3 totals 16 residues. The CDR3 DNA is TGTGCCAGCAGTTTCCCGGGGGGGCAGGGAGGTTATGGCTACACCTTC. The encoded protein is CASSFPGGQGGYGYTF.

The chain carries TRBV7-2 and TRBJ2-1, with 8 bases matching TRBD2. Trimming removed 1 base from V and 8 bases from J; junction bases left unmatched: 7. The CDR3 spans 15 residues. CDR1 SGHTA and CDR2 FQGNSA come from the germline V gene. As DNA, the CDR3 is TGTGCCAGCAGCTTAGAAGCGGGGGTTGTCTATGAGCAGTTCTTC. Protein product: CASSLEAGVVYEQFF.

The chain couples TRBV2 to TRBJ1-1, with TRBD1 matching over 8 bases. The CDR3 totals 14 residues. After removal of 8 bases from V and 7 bases from J, the junction contained 12 bases not matched to a gene. The germline CDR1 and CDR2 sequences are SNHLY and FYNNEI. The CDR3 sequence: CASLQGGRVGEAFF. The CDR3 DNA reads TGTGCCAGCCTACAGGGGGGAAGAGTGGGTGAAGCTTTCTTT.

This clone turned up a few times. Here the CDR3 DNA reads TGTGCCAGCAGTTACCTTTATAGCAATCAGCCCCAGCATTTT. It encodes CASSYLYSNQPQHF. This sequence joins TRBV6-6 and TRBJ1-5; D gene uncertain. This CDR3 spans 14 amino acids. The V end was cut by 2 bases, the J end by 0 bases, with 5 bases between. Germline loops: CDR1 MNHNY, CDR2 SVGAGI (reference sequence).